Shown below are 18 T cell receptor beta chains from a single sample sequenced in a study of spatial heterogeneity in lung cancer. One entry per CDR3 protein results from TCRdb running MiXCR on the 5' RACE reads. This repertoire shows over 25,000 distinct CDR3 sequences, about 7.6% found once; its top ten account for almost 25%. This sample's time point: sample taken at primary tumor resection. Study-level findings and limits: Expanded intratumoral alpha and beta TCR counts tracked tumor mutation counts.

Their cognate antigens are unknown. This specimen was lung tumor tissue, taken at surgery. The receptors were sampled from a male donor with early-stage non-small cell lung cancer.

This clonotype showed up just a few times. At one of its ends the junction is not consistent with the germline gene, which may arise from a read error. The chain joins TRBV10-3 to TRBJ2-5, with TRBD1 identical over 9 bases. The CDR3 covers 14 residues. Per germline, CDR1 ENHRY and CDR2 SYGVKD. CDR3 loop: CTISKDRGIETQYF. Here the CDR3 DNA reads TGTACCATCAGTAAAGACAGGGGGATCGAGACCCAGTACTTC.

This clonotype has only a few counts. The rearrangement uses TRBV18 and TRBJ1-6; 9 bases line up with TRBD1. The CDR3 has 16 residues. The germline gives CDR1 KGHSH, CDR2 LQKENI. The trim removed 3 bases at V and 6 bases at J, leaving 6 bases unmatched. The CDR3: CASSPSGTGRNSPLHF. DNA for the CDR3: TGTGCCAGCTCACCCTCCGGGACAGGGCGTAATTCACCCCTCCACTTT.

This clonotype was counted between two and nine times. A read error is possible here, since a much larger clone lies one base away. The limits of the CDR3 on the DNA are not certain, so only TCRdb's listed CDR3 is given. The V and J genes are TRBV29-1 and TRBJ2-6. The CDR3 adds up to 12 amino acids, both ends counted. Per germline, CDR1 SQVTM and CDR2 ANQGSEA. The CDR3 reads CSVGTGANVPTF.

This clonotype was seen ten or more times. The rearrangement uses TRBV5-1 and TRBJ2-3, with D perhaps TRBD2 (6 bases). The germline V and J ends were trimmed by 0 bases and 2 bases, with 13 bases remaining between them. Per the germline V gene, CDR1 is SGHRS and CDR2 is YFSETQ. The CDR3 sequence is 16 residues long. CDR3 in amino acids: CASSLGGTHHTDTQYF. The CDR3 DNA reads TGCGCCAGCAGCTTGGGCGGGACCCATCACACAGATACGCAGTATTTT.

This clonotype occurred many times. This chain joins TRBV20-1 and TRBJ1-5; D call uncertain. Between the trimmed V and J ends, which lost 2 bases and 2 bases, there was a span of 7 bases. In germline, CDR1 is DFQATT, CDR2 SNEGSKA (reference sequence). The CDR3 has 13 residues. CDR3 protein: CSARSPGNQPQHF. For the CDR3, the DNA is TGCAGTGCTAGATCCCCCGGCAATCAGCCCCAGCATTTT.

This clonotype was counted only a few times. DNA of the CDR3: TGTGCCAGCAGCGACAGGGACTCCTACGAGCAGTACTTC. This sequence encodes CASSDRDSYEQYF. V is TRBV9 and J is TRBJ2-7; maybe TRBD1 (6 bases). The V gene's germline CDR1 is SGDLS and CDR2 YYNGEE. CDR3 length: 13 residues. V was clipped by 3 bases and J by 0 bases, with 7 bases between them.

The rearrangement joins TRBV9 to TRBJ1-6; D not certain. Germline V lookup: CDR1 SGDLS, CDR2 YYNGEE. The CDR3 runs 14 residues. V was shortened by 3 bases and J by 7 bases, with 11 bases between the two germline ends. CDR3 in amino acids: CASSEGVGNSPLHF. Written as DNA, the CDR3 is TGTGCCAGCAGCGAGGGCGTAGGGAATTCACCCCTCCACTTT.

The chain joins TRBV19 to TRBJ1-2, with 10 bases matching TRBD1. The CDR3 has 13 residues. The V gene end was trimmed by 6 bases and the J gene end by 5 bases; junction bases not matched to a gene: 3. The V gene's germline CDR1 is LNHDA and CDR2 SQIVND (reference sequence). In DNA, the CDR3 is TGTGCCAGTAGCCCGGGACAGGGGTATGGCTACACCTTC. Its translation: CASSPGQGYGYTF.

This clonotype was found many times. CDR3 region: CASSLQGAAYNEQFF. The CDR3 DNA sequence: TGTGCCAGCAGCTTACAGGGGGCGGCTTACAATGAGCAGTTCTTC. This chain connects TRBV7-2 to TRBJ2-1, with TRBD1 identical over 8 bases. The ends lost 2 bases at V and 4 bases at J; junction bases unmatched: 4. The CDR3 is 15 amino acids. Germline assignment: CDR1 SGHTA and CDR2 FQGNSA.

This clonotype was observed at least ten times. V gene TRBV6-2 or TRBV6-3 combines with J gene TRBJ2-3; TRBD1 matches at 7 bases. Germline CDR1 MNHEY, CDR2 SVGEGT. Trimming removed 4 bases from V and 6 bases from J; junction bases left unmatched: 10. The CDR3 sequence is 15 residues long. The chain's CDR3 is CASSSLIRGLDTQYF. In DNA, the CDR3 is TGTGCCAGCAGTTCCCTCATCAGGGGGTTGGATACGCAGTATTTT.

This clonotype was recorded many times. This chain links TRBV6-2 or TRBV6-3 with TRBJ1-3, with a weak D call TRBD1 (5 bases). CDR3 length equals 15 residues. CDR1 and CDR2 (germline): MNHEY, SVGEGT. The ends were cut back, 9 bases at V and 4 bases at J, with 19 bases in the middle. The CDR3 DNA sequence: TGTGCCAGTCTAGATCGGGGACCGGTCGGAAACACCATATATTTT. It is translated as CASLDRGPVGNTIYF.

This clonotype came up many times. The V call is TRBV20-1, the J call TRBJ1-5, with no clear D. Germline V gene data show CDR1 as DFQATT and CDR2 as SNEGSKA (reference sequence). V was clipped by 7 bases and J by 4 bases, with 14 bases between them. This CDR3 has 13 amino acids. The CDR3 loop reads CSVPGGGNQPQHF. In DNA, the CDR3 is TGCAGTGTTCCGGGCGGAGGAAATCAGCCCCAGCATTTT.

The table lists this clonotype with many counts. The chain has TRBV6-5 and TRBJ1-5, with 8 nucleotides matching TRBD1. With V trimmed by 3 bases and J by 6 bases, 4 bases remained unmatched. CDR3 length equals 14 residues. Germline values: CDR1 MNHEY, CDR2 SVGAGI. Written as DNA, the CDR3 is TGTGCCAGCAGTTATTCAGGGGGCGGTCAGCCCCAGCATTTT. Translated, it gives CASSYSGGGQPQHF.

The table lists this clonotype with a few counts. The V call is TRBV28, the J call TRBJ2-5, with D unresolved. Looked up from germline, CDR1 is MDHEN and CDR2 is SYDVKM. The CDR3 loop spans 12 amino acids. V was trimmed by 7 bases and J by 6 bases, leaving 12 bases between them. The DNA of the CDR3 is TGTGCCAGCAAGCCAGCCGCCCAGACCCAGTACTTC. Residues: CASKPAAQTQYF. The whole variable domain, remainder taken from reference TRBV28 and TRBJ2-5, is DVKVTQSSRYLVKRTGEKVFLECVQDMDHENMFWYRQDPGLGLRLIYFSYDVKMKEKGDIPEGYSVSREKKERFSLILESASTNQTSMYLCASKPAAQTQYFGPGTRLLVL.

This clonotype came up many times. The chain uses TRBV28 and TRBJ1-3; perhaps TRBD1 as D (6 bases). The CDR3 is 16 amino acids. With 4 bases removed from V and 2 bases from J, the gap between germline ends came to 15 bases. Germline CDR1 is MDHEN and CDR2 is SYDVKM. The CDR3 here is CASSSYTGFPGNTIYF. The CDR3 DNA reads as TGTGCCAGCAGTTCCTACACAGGGTTTCCTGGAAACACCATATATTTT. The full variable domain, in which reference TRBV28 and TRBJ1-3 provide the parts outside the CDR3, is DVKVTQSSRYLVKRTGEKVFLECVQDMDHENMFWYRQDPGLGLRLIYFSYDVKMKEKGDIPEGYSVSREKKERFSLILESASTNQTSMYLCASSSYTGFPGNTIYFGEGSWLTVV.

This clonotype was observed a few times. J is TRBJ1-1 and V is TRBV6-6, with 9 positions matching TRBD1. The J segment lost 6 bases and the V segment lost 4 bases, leaving 15 bases of the junction unmatched. Per germline, CDR1 MNHNY and CDR2 SVGAGI (reference sequence). The CDR3 is 17 residues long. The CDR3 region has the DNA TGTGCCAGCAGTTGGGGGACAGGGAGCTACGTTGTCTCTGAAGCTTTCTTT. Encoded protein: CASSWGTGSYVVSEAFF.

This clonotype was found many times. The rearrangement joins TRBV11-2 to TRBJ2-1, with a possible D match to TRBD2 (6 bases). The CDR3 loop spans 16 amino acids. Germline-derived CDR1 and CDR2 are SGHAT and FQNNGV. Trimming took off 6 bases at V and 6 bases at J, with 21 bases between the two ends. The CDR3 bases are TGTGCCAGCAGGTCCTCCGGGACTCCCCGCGCCAATGAGCAGTTCTTC. This sequence encodes CASRSSGTPRANEQFF.

This clonotype was observed at least ten times. CDR3 DNA: TGTGCCAGCAGCTTAGCGCACACCGGGGAGCTGTTTTTT. Protein sequence: CASSLAHTGELFF. The chain couples TRBV7-2 to TRBJ2-2; D uncertain. The V gene lost 0 bases and the J gene lost 3 bases, with 2 bases spanning the gap. The CDR3 consists of 13 residues. Germline V gene sequence: CDR1 SGHTA, CDR2 FQGNSA.